One sample yielded the 10 T cell receptor beta chains listed below, sequenced in a study of CD8 T cells in Susac syndrome. Random hexamers were used to reverse transcribe an amount of roughly 0.5 to 1 ug RNA. MiXCR was run by TCRdb on the immunoSEQ multiplex PCR reads, yielding one entry per CDR3 protein. Here the sample spans more than 75,000 distinct CDR3 sequences, just under 95% being singletons. Sequencing was done on a sample of CD8+ T cells from PBMCs. These receptors were collected from a human donor in good health.

The chain recombines TRBV9 with TRBJ1-2; D remains ambiguous. Per germline, CDR1 SGDLS and CDR2 YYNGEE. The CDR3 covers 11 residues. V was cut by 9 bases and J by 8 bases, with 14 bases left in between. CDR3 sequence reads: CATRRGEGYTF. The CDR3 coding sequence is TGTGCCACCAGACGGGGTGAGGGCTACACCTTC.

This clonotype was observed once. The rearrangement joins TRBV6-1 to TRBJ2-2, with a tentative D call TRBD1 (5 bases). Trimming pared 6 bases from V and 1 base from J, leaving 15 bases between. This CDR3 is 16 amino acids long. Germline V CDR1 and CDR2: MNHNS, SASEGT. In nucleotides, the CDR3 is TGTGCCAGCAGCTCATCGACAGTGCGGAACACCGGGGAGCTGTTTTTT. Translated: CASSSSTVRNTGELFF.

The V gene is TRBV12-3 or TRBV12-4, the J gene TRBJ2-1, with TRBD2 identical over 10 bases. V lost 6 bases, J lost 8 bases, and 19 bases stayed unmatched. The CDR3 length is 18 residues. The chain's CDR3 is CASSPNFNLAGARDEQFF. Written as DNA, the CDR3 is TGTGCCAGCAGCCCAAATTTCAACCTAGCGGGGGCCAGGGATGAGCAGTTCTTC.

The chain uses TRBV24-1 and TRBJ2-3, with D possibly TRBD1 on 7 matching bases. The germline V gene has CDR1 KGHDR and CDR2 SFDVKD. The CDR3 contains 14 residues. V was shortened by 0 bases and J by 7 bases, with 10 bases between the two germline ends. Written as DNA, the CDR3 is TGTGCCACCAGTGATTTGCAGGGGGGCCATACGCAGTATTTT. Translated: CATSDLQGGHTQYF.

The chain employs TRBV24-1 and TRBJ2-1, with D perhaps matching TRBD2 (6 bases). V was trimmed by 5 bases and J by 12 bases, leaving 19 bases between them. The CDR3 has 14 residues. Germline lookup yields CDR1 KGHDR and CDR2 SFDVKD. CDR3 in amino acids: CATSARMGGWGQFF. For the CDR3, the DNA is TGTGCCACCAGTGCCCGAATGGGGGGATGGGGGCAGTTCTTC.

V is TRBV28 and J is TRBJ1-2; 10 bases line up with TRBD1. Germline lookup yields CDR1 MDHEN and CDR2 SYDVKM. The CDR3 runs 15 residues. V lost 6 bases, J lost 2 bases, and 6 bases stayed unmatched. The CDR3 nucleotides read TGTGCCAGCAGGGTGACAGGGGGCCGGAACTATGGCTACACCTTC. It codes for CASRVTGGRNYGYTF.

The rearrangement uses TRBV4-2 and TRBJ1-2, with TRBD1 identical over 8 bases. The CDR3 loop spans 15 amino acids. After removal of 1 base from V and 4 bases from J, the junction contained 5 bases not matched to a gene. Germline V gives CDR1 LGHNA, CDR2 YNFKEQ. CDR3 sequence (DNA): TGTGCCAGCAGCCAAGTGGGACAGGCCCTCTATGGCTACACCTTC. As protein: CASSQVGQALYGYTF.

The V and J genes are TRBV20-1 and TRBJ2-1; D is ambiguous. CDR1 and CDR2 from the germline V gene are DFQATT and SNEGSKA (reference sequence). V shed 1 base and J shed 8 bases, with 6 bases lying between them. The CDR3 extends over 11 amino acids. As DNA, the CDR3 is TGCAGTGCTAGAGTCGGCTATGAGCAGTTCTTC. Protein product: CSARVGYEQFF.

This chain uses TRBV28 with TRBJ2-1, with D perhaps matching TRBD2 (5 bases). Germline CDR1 and CDR2: MDHEN and SYDVKM. The germline V and J ends were trimmed by 2 bases and 4 bases, with 15 bases remaining between them. The CDR3 has 16 amino acids. The CDR3 region has the DNA TGTGCCAGCAGTTTAACTGGACTCGAGATGTACAATGAGCAGTTCTTC. It is translated as CASSLTGLEMYNEQFF.

J is TRBJ2-6 and V is TRBV12-3 or TRBV12-4; 11 bases fit TRBD1. The junction had 10 bases not matched to a gene; V was cut back by 6 bases and J by 0 bases. The CDR3 is 19 amino acids. CDR3 sequence: CASRRDRGDSDSGANVLTF. The CDR3 nucleotides read TGTGCCAGCAGAAGGGACAGGGGGGACTCTGACTCTGGGGCCAACGTCCTGACTTTC.